This T cell receptor beta chain was observed in a study of blood T cell repertoires in COVID-19. The wider study: Some COVID-19 samples were acute and others convalescent; all came from the United States, Italy and Spain. From T cells, B-cell-depleted T cells, or PBMCs came the material, which was cDNA or gDNA.

Original handling: Quantification of nucleated cells was approximated via reference gene primer amplification. Sequencing used immunoSEQ multiplex PCR; TCRdb keeps in-frame clones, though not all of them. That table supplies the V and J calls and clone size; D and trimming were determined from the DNA. Of 14,000 to 15,000 clones detected, approximately 86% appear once; the ten largest clones hold approximately 15%. The table lists this clone with a count of one. CDR1 is SGHDT and CDR2 is YYEEEE in the germline V gene. The CDR3 length is 17 residues. The V segment lost 4 bases and the J segment 2 bases; nucleotides outside the gene matches: 6.

The chain has TRBV5-6 and TRBJ2-1; 13 bases are shared with TRBD2. This TCR was sampled from a human donor in a cohort sampled during active COVID-19. The sequenced material came from peripheral blood. CDR3 DNA sequence: TGTGCCAGCAGCGCCACTAGCGGGGGGGCAACCTACAATGAGCAGTTCTTC. Protein: CASSATSGGATYNEQFF.